These 8 T cell receptor beta chains share one sample of origin, sequenced in a study of blood T cell repertoires in COVID-19 (dated by TCRdb to the early 2020s). Library prep was done by the immunoSEQ multiplex PCR assay. TCRdb obtained this table from immuneACCESS and retained in-frame rearrangements with V and J assigned. These tables miss some clones; where compared with another copy, unresolved V genes account for less than half of the shortfall, and the remainder is unexplained. This sample lists 110,000 to 150,000 clones; around 82% were detected once. The leading ten clones occupy roughly 4.3% of the sample. The specimen was peripheral blood. Every receptor here comes from a man in his 60s with acute or convalescent COVID-19.

Here the CDR3 reads CASSPSAGQGVSPLHF. CDR3 bases: TGTGCCAGCAGCCCTAGCGCGGGACAGGGAGTTTCACCCCTCCACTTT. The chain recombines TRBV11-2 with TRBJ1-6; 9 bases are shared with TRBD1. J was trimmed by 9 bases and V by 5 bases; bases with no gene match: 11. CDR3 length: 16 amino acids. From germline, CDR1 is SGHAT and CDR2 FQNNGV.

With regard to this clone: This sample includes further DNA sequences coding for the same CDR3. The rearrangement links TRBV5-1 to TRBJ2-1, with 13 bases identical to TRBD2. The V gene end was trimmed by 0 bases and the J gene end by 0 bases; junction bases not matched to a gene: 3. Germline CDR1 SGHRS, CDR2 YFSETQ. The CDR3 totals 18 residues. This chain's CDR3 is CASSLGTSGGSSYNEQFF. The CDR3 nucleotides are TGCGCCAGCAGCTTGGGGACTAGCGGGGGAAGCTCCTACAATGAGCAGTTCTTC. The variable domain in full, completed from reference TRBV5-1 and TRBJ2-1, reads KAGVTQTPRYLIKTRGQQVTLSCSPISGHRSVSWYQQTPGQGLQFLFEYFSETQRNKGNFPGRFSGRQFSNSRSEMNVSTLELGDSALYLCASSLGTSGGSSYNEQFFGPGTRLTVL.

The rearrangement joins TRBV11-2 to TRBJ2-1; 8 nucleotides match TRBD2. J was trimmed by 9 bases and V by 1 base; bases with no gene match: 2. The CDR3 spans 13 residues. The germline V gene has CDR1 SGHAT and CDR2 FQNNGV. The DNA of the CDR3 is TGTGCCAGCAGCTTAGCGGGAGGGCCTGAGCAGTTCTTC. Its translation: CASSLAGGPEQFF.

This chain links TRBV30 with TRBJ2-3; 10 nucleotides align to TRBD2. Germline loops: CDR1 GTSNPN, CDR2 SVGIG (reference sequence). The CDR3 has 14 amino acids. V dropped 7 bases and J dropped 2; count of bases not matched to a gene: 6. For the CDR3, the DNA is TGTGCCTTTCGGACTAGCGGATCCACAGATACGCAGTATTTT. The encoded protein is CAFRTSGSTDTQYF.

This CDR3 reads CASSLGASGRVKGEQFF. In nucleotides, the CDR3 is TGCGCCAGCAGCTTGGGCGCTAGCGGGAGGGTTAAAGGTGAGCAGTTCTTC. The V gene is TRBV5-1, the J gene TRBJ2-1, with 12 bases identical to TRBD2. Germline V lookup: CDR1 SGHRS, CDR2 YFSETQ. The CDR3 spans 17 residues. V gave up 0 bases and J gave up 9 bases; unmatched junction bases: 10.

The rearrangement uses TRBV5-6 and TRBJ2-7; possibly TRBD2 for D (5 bases). Germline V gene sequence: CDR1 SGHDT, CDR2 YYEEEE. This CDR3 contains 15 residues. The V end was cut by 2 bases, the J end by 6 bases, with 18 bases between. This CDR3 reads CASSLGRRAMGEQYF. CDR3 nucleotides: TGTGCCAGCAGCTTAGGGAGAAGGGCGATGGGCGAGCAGTACTTC.

The table lists this clone with a few counts. The genes are TRBV19 and TRBJ2-2, with TRBD1 matching 7 bases. V gave up 5 bases and J gave up 1 base; unmatched junction bases: 4. Germline V gene lookup returns CDR1 LNHDA and CDR2 SQIVND (reference sequence). The CDR3 is 15 amino acids. The chain's CDR3 is CASSLRTGNTGELFF. In nucleotides, the CDR3 is TGTGCCAGTAGTCTCAGGACAGGGAACACCGGGGAGCTGTTTTTT.

The V call is TRBV6-1, the J call TRBJ1-5, with D perhaps matching TRBD1 (5 bases). Trimming shortened V by 2 bases and J by 0 bases, and 14 bases separated the two germline ends. The CDR3 covers 17 residues. Germline CDR1 MNHNS, CDR2 SASEGT. Here the CDR3 reads CASSEWGSLYSNQPQHF. CDR3 sequence (DNA): TGTGCCAGCAGTGAATGGGGCAGTCTTTATAGCAATCAGCCCCAGCATTTT.